A single sample gave rise to the 18 T cell receptor beta chains below, sequenced in a study of shared T cell receptors in the human thymus. Method: immunoSEQ multiplex PCR; TCRdb's copy keeps in-frame clones and lacks some. The data contain about 380,000 clones, 95% of them seen just once; the ten biggest clones take up approximately 0.02%. Sample: thymocytes. Receptors originate from a human donor.

V gene TRBV9 combines with J gene TRBJ2-3; D perhaps matches TRBD1 (5 bases). V was trimmed by 1 base and J by 6 bases, leaving 18 bases between them. CDR3 length equals 16 residues. CDR1 is SGDLS and CDR2 is YYNGEE in the germline V gene. The CDR3 nucleotides are TGTGCCAGCAGCGTAAGGCGTGCAGGGTTAGAGGATACGCAGTATTTT. Translated, it gives CASSVRRAGLEDTQYF. Supplemented by reference TRBV9 and TRBJ2-3, the full variable domain reads DSGVTQTPKHLITATGQRVTLRCSPRSGDLSVYWYQQSLDQGLQFLIQYYNGEERAKGNILERFSAQQFPDLHSELNLSSLELGDSALYFCASSVRRAGLEDTQYFGPGTRLTVL.

The gene calls are TRBV5-5 and TRBJ1-4; no clear D. This CDR3 has 16 residues. Germline V gives CDR1 SGHKS, CDR2 YYEKEE (reference sequence). V lost 1 base, J lost 1 base, and 11 bases lay in between. The CDR3 sequence: CASSLIVGGTNEKLFF. The CDR3 region has the DNA TGTGCCAGCAGCTTGATCGTTGGTGGAACTAATGAAAAACTGTTTTTT.

The CDR3 is CASSVVPGLAGGELFF. The CDR3 DNA reads as TGTGCCAGCAGCGTCGTTCCGGGACTAGCGGGAGGGGAGCTGTTTTTT. The V and J genes are TRBV9 and TRBJ2-2; TRBD2 matches at 13 bases. The ends lost 2 bases at V and 8 bases at J; junction bases unmatched: 6. There are 16 residues in the CDR3. The germline gives CDR1 SGDLS, CDR2 YYNGEE.

The chain combines TRBV28 with TRBJ2-3; 7 nucleotides agree with TRBD2. Unmatched junction bases numbered 19, after V lost 5 bases and J lost 8 bases. The CDR3 has 17 amino acids. CDR1 and CDR2 from the germline V gene are MDHEN and SYDVKM. The CDR3, as DNA: TGTGCCAGCAGTCCCCACCGGGAAGGGAGGGGCATTGGTACGCAGTATTTT. Protein: CASSPHREGRGIGTQYF.

The V and J genes are TRBV29-1 and TRBJ2-2; 12 nucleotides agree with TRBD2. V was pared by 1 base and J by 9 bases, with 9 bases of the junction left unmatched. The CDR3 length is 16 residues. In germline, CDR1 is SQVTM, CDR2 ANQGSEA. The CDR3 nucleotides are TGCAGCGTTGAAGGGGCAGGACTAGCGGGACGCCGGGAGCTGTTTTTT. Its translation is CSVEGAGLAGRRELFF.

This clone was detected once. CDR3 residues: CATSSGFFGRISGNTIYF. The CDR3 DNA reads as TGTGCCACCAGTTCAGGCTTCTTCGGACGGATCTCTGGAAACACCATATATTTT. This sequence joins TRBV15 and TRBJ1-3; D call uncertain. The CDR3 covers 18 residues. The germline V gene encodes CDR1 LNHNV and CDR2 YYDKDF (reference sequence). Trimming cost V 6 bases and J 0 bases, with 21 bases left between them.

The chain recombines TRBV14 with TRBJ2-1; no clear D gene. Per the germline V gene, CDR1 is SGHDN and CDR2 is FVKESK. This CDR3 is built from 13 residues. V lost 4 bases to trimming and J lost 8 bases, with 12 bases between them. The CDR3 coding sequence is TGTGCCAGCAGCCCTACACCTTACTATGAGCAGTTCTTC. Its translation is CASSPTPYYEQFF.

The chain recombines TRBV14 with TRBJ2-1; TRBD2 matches at 9 bases. The CDR3 has 17 amino acids. Germline V gene data show CDR1 as SGHDN and CDR2 as FVKESK. V was clipped by 0 bases and J by 1 base; unmatched bases: 4. The CDR3 is CASSQDRREGSYNEQFF. Here the CDR3 DNA reads TGTGCCAGCAGCCAAGATCGGCGGGAGGGGTCCTACAATGAGCAGTTCTTC.

CDR3 in DNA: TGTGCCAGCAACCCGTGGAGAAAAAACACCGGGGAGCTGTTTTTT. This gives the protein CASNPWRKNTGELFF. The V gene is TRBV2, the J gene TRBJ2-2; unclear D gene. Germline V gene lookup returns CDR1 SNHLY and CDR2 FYNNEI. V was pared by 7 bases and J by 2 bases, with 14 bases between. This CDR3 has 15 amino acids.

This chain uses TRBV16 with TRBJ1-2; 8 bases are shared with TRBD1. V lost 4 bases, J lost 4 bases, and 11 bases stayed unmatched. In germline, CDR1 is KGHSY, CDR2 FQNENV. The CDR3 is 16 residues long. CDR3 protein: CASSPYDRGGSYGYTF. The DNA of the CDR3 is TGTGCCAGCAGCCCTTACGACAGGGGAGGCTCCTATGGCTACACCTTC.

The J gene is TRBJ2-7, the V gene TRBV5-4, with 14 nucleotides matching TRBD2. J lost 3 bases, V lost 3 bases, and 14 bases had no gene match. The germline gives CDR1 SGHNT, CDR2 YYREEE (reference sequence). This CDR3 spans 19 amino acids. CDR3 region: CASSSGLAGGLGDYYEQYF. The CDR3 region has the DNA TGTGCCAGCAGCTCCGGACTAGCGGGAGGCCTAGGGGATTACTACGAGCAGTACTTC.

The genes are TRBV6-5 and TRBJ2-7; D is tentatively TRBD1 or TRBD2 (5 bases each). CDR3 length equals 15 residues. V lost 6 bases and J lost 0, with 15 bases in between. CDR1 and CDR2 (germline): MNHEY, SVGAGI. CDR3 amino acids: CASSHWDGDSYEQYF. The CDR3 DNA reads TGTGCCAGCAGCCATTGGGACGGAGACTCCTACGAGCAGTACTTC.

The chain uses TRBV29-1 and TRBJ1-2; 10 bases agree with TRBD1. The CDR3 spans 14 residues. V gave up 8 bases and J gave up 5 bases; unmatched junction bases: 11. Germline-derived CDR1 and CDR2 are SQVTM and ANQGSEA. CDR3 in amino acids: CSFRDRGLLYGYTF. CDR3 bases: TGCAGCTTCCGGGACAGGGGATTATTATATGGCTACACCTTC.

This chain joins TRBV25-1 and TRBJ1-3, with D unclear. V was clipped by 3 bases and J by 0 bases, with 15 bases between them. Germline V gene sequence: CDR1 MGHDK, CDR2 SYGVNS. This CDR3 contains 17 residues. CDR3 DNA sequence: TGTGCCAGCAGTGATCCCCAAAGGGTCGGCTCTGGAAACACCATATATTTT. Translated, it gives CASSDPQRVGSGNTIYF.

The CDR3: CASSPGLAGTGELFF. The CDR3 DNA reads TGTGCCAGCTCCCCGGGACTAGCGGGCACCGGGGAGCTGTTTTTT. This chain connects TRBV18 to TRBJ2-2; 12 positions match TRBD2. The V and J ends lost 6 bases and 4 bases, in that order; junction bases with no gene match: 3. The CDR3 contains 15 residues. Germline CDR1 is KGHSH and CDR2 is LQKENI.

This sequence joins TRBV6-5 and TRBJ1-1, with D unclear. V lost 4 bases to trimming and J lost 3 bases, with 3 bases between them. The CDR3 runs 11 residues. Germline V gene lookup returns CDR1 MNHEY and CDR2 SVGAGI. CDR3 residues: CASSSYTEAFF. CDR3 bases: TGTGCCAGCAGTTCATACACTGAAGCTTTCTTT.

The chain employs TRBV18 and TRBJ2-3; D ambiguous. The CDR3 loop spans 12 amino acids. Between the trimmed V and J ends, which lost 5 bases and 4 bases, there was a span of 7 bases. Germline CDR1 is KGHSH and CDR2 is LQKENI. The CDR3 protein is CASSNGADTQYF. CDR3 sequence (DNA): TGTGCCAGCTCAAATGGAGCAGATACGCAGTATTTT.

This clone was counted once. V and J are TRBV13 and TRBJ1-1; 7 nucleotides line up with TRBD1. V was pared by 4 bases and J by 0 bases, with 8 bases of the junction left unmatched. Germline V CDR1 and CDR2: PRHDT, FYEKMQ (reference sequence). CDR3 length: 16 residues. The CDR3 DNA follows: TGTGCCAGCAGCTCCCCAGGGGGACCTCTGAACACTGAAGCTTTCTTT. Translating gives CASSSPGGPLNTEAFF.